The present entry profiles one TCR beta chain with its context. Repertoires were generated with immunoSEQ multiplex PCR, while TCRdb's copy carries only in-frame clones and drops some. The sample lists 95,000 to 130,000 clones, just over 90% occurring once. The data stem from a study of blood T cell repertoires in COVID-19. As for the study in general: The United States, Italy and Spain were the sources of the acute and convalescent COVID-19 samples.

In germline, CDR1 is SGDLS, CDR2 YYNGEE. There are 17 residues in the CDR3. With 0 bases clipped from V and 2 bases from J, the junction kept 5 bases outside the gene matches. Material for sequencing was peripheral blood. The rearrangement links TRBV9 to TRBJ2-2, with TRBD2 identical over 9 bases. This receptor was taken from a human donor with active COVID-19. The donor label of this sample is uncertain. Here the CDR3 reads CASSVGGGGANTGELFF. The CDR3, as DNA: TGTGCCAGCAGCGTAGGAGGCGGGGGGGCAAACACCGGGGAGCTGTTTTTT.